The following is a T cell receptor beta chain sequence with its context. Its target is not known. Full-length variable regions came from constant-region reverse primers plus semi-nested Nested Universal Primer A PCR. TCRdb ran MiXCR on the 5' RACE reads and lists one entry per CDR3 protein. The table lists 5,500 to 8,500 distinct CDR3 sequences, approximately 52% of them singletons, with roughly 3.1% in the top ten. General study results and limits: Tumor Treg TCRs overlapped most with tumor naive CD4+ cells. Tumor memory CD4+ T cell TCR gene usage was found to cluster with blood and lymph node memory CD4+ cells and with lymph node naive CD4+ cells. The larger cohort examined one V-J beta rearrangement, not whole repertoires.

This CDR3 contains 11 residues. V was trimmed by 4 bases and J by 4 bases, leaving 6 bases between them. The germline V gene has CDR1 SGHRS and CDR2 YFSETQ. Material for sequencing was naive CD4+ T cells sorted from a lymph node. Subset reported: naive CD4+ T cells, CD4+CD45RA+CD25-. This TCR derives from a female donor with breast cancer. This rearrangement joins TRBV5-1 to TRBJ2-7; the D is unclear. CDR3 loop: CASSENYEQYF. The CDR3 DNA follows: TGCGCCAGCAGCGAAAATTACGAGCAGTACTTC.